The 22 T cell receptor beta chains below all came from one sample that was sequenced in a study of blood T cell repertoires in COVID-19. Libraries were prepared by immunoSEQ multiplex PCR; TCRdb keeps only in-frame clonotypes and omits some of them. The sample lists about 330,000 clones, approximately 87% occurring once. Sequencing was done on a sample of PBMCs or T cells enriched from blood (not recorded which). These receptors originate from a woman under 40 who had recovered from COVID-19.

J is TRBJ1-2 and V is TRBV9, with D tentatively TRBD1 (6 bases). Germline assignment: CDR1 SGDLS and CDR2 YYNGEE. V gave up 3 bases and J gave up 4 bases, with 25 bases separating them. CDR3 size: 18 residues. The CDR3 spells CASSDITGTLAVTYGYTF. CDR3 DNA sequence: TGTGCCAGCAGCGACATTACAGGGACCTTGGCAGTGACCTATGGCTACACCTTC.

The chain joins TRBV28 to TRBJ1-2, with 7 bases identical to TRBD1. Germline V gene data show CDR1 as MDHEN and CDR2 as SYDVKM. With V trimmed by 6 bases and J by 4 bases, 2 bases remained unmatched. This CDR3 has 12 residues. The CDR3 loop is CASRGQSYGYTF. For the CDR3, the DNA is TGTGCCAGCAGGGGACAGAGCTATGGCTACACCTTC.

This chain joins TRBV10-3 and TRBJ1-6, with TRBD1 as a possible D gene (6 bases). Trimming took off 0 bases at V and 6 bases at J, with 12 bases between the two ends. This CDR3 region has 16 residues. Germline V gene lookup returns CDR1 ENHRY and CDR2 SYGVKD. For the CDR3, the DNA is TGTGCCATCAGTGAGTCCCCAGGGGCGAGTAATTCACCCCTCCACTTT. Its translation: CAISESPGASNSPLHF.

The chain employs TRBV7-9 and TRBJ1-3; possible D gene TRBD1, 6 bases. The CDR3 extends over 15 amino acids. Germline lookup yields CDR1 SEHNR and CDR2 FQNEAQ (reference sequence). V lost 5 bases, J lost 2 bases, and 13 bases lay in between. CDR3 nucleotide sequence: TGTGCCAGCAGCGCCGGGACACTAACTGGAAACACCATATATTTT. Protein product: CASSAGTLTGNTIYF. Using reference TRBV7-9 and TRBJ1-3 for the parts outside the CDR3, the full variable domain is DTGVSQNPRHKITKRGQNVTFRCDPISEHNRLYWYRQTLGQGPEFLTYFQNEAQLEKSRLLSDRFSAERPKGSFSTLEIQRTEQGDSAMYLCASSAGTLTGNTIYFGEGSWLTVV.

This clone has a single count. CDR3 DNA: TGTGCCAGCAGCTTGTTTAACAGGATGAACACTGAAGCTTTCTTT. Encoded protein: CASSLFNRMNTEAFF. The V and J genes are TRBV11-2 and TRBJ1-1; D might be TRBD1 (5 bases). CDR3 length: 15 amino acids. Looked up from germline, CDR1 is SGHAT and CDR2 is FQNNGV. Trimming stripped 3 bases from V and 0 bases from J, with 11 bases between.

The V gene is TRBV19, the J gene TRBJ1-2; weak D call: TRBD1 (6 bases). V was trimmed by 2 bases and J by 5 bases, leaving 18 bases between them. This CDR3 is built from 16 residues. Germline CDR1 LNHDA, CDR2 SQIVND (reference sequence). The CDR3 DNA is TGTGCCAGTAGTATACCTCCGGGACAACAGGGATATGGCTACACCTTC. It codes for CASSIPPGQQGYGYTF.

V gene TRBV5-4 combines with J gene TRBJ2-3, with 9 bases lining up with TRBD2. J was trimmed by 7 bases and V by 0 bases; bases with no gene match: 6. This CDR3 contains 15 residues. Germline V gene data show CDR1 as SGHNT and CDR2 as YYREEE (reference sequence). The CDR3 reads CASSLELAGIYTQYF. CDR3 coding DNA: TGTGCCAGCAGCTTGGAGCTAGCGGGGATCTATACGCAGTATTTT.

The gene calls are TRBV7-2 and TRBJ2-2, with TRBD2 identical over 9 bases. The CDR3 covers 15 residues. Germline CDR1 and CDR2: SGHTA and FQGNSA. Trimming at V came to 6 bases and at J to 1 base, leaving 3 bases not matched to a gene. The CDR3 reads CASRRTSENTGELFF. As DNA, the CDR3 is TGTGCCAGCAGGCGGACTAGCGAGAACACCGGGGAGCTGTTTTTT.

With regard to this clone: This sample includes further DNA sequences coding for the same CDR3. The chain combines TRBV7-3 with TRBJ2-5; unclear D gene. V gave up 0 bases and J gave up 3 bases, with 5 bases separating them. Per the germline V gene, CDR1 is SGHTA and CDR2 is FQGTGA. This CDR3 is built from 13 residues. The CDR3 DNA sequence: TGTGCCAGCAGCTTAACACGAGAAGAGACCCAGTACTTC. Translating it yields CASSLTREETQYF. The variable domain in full, completed from reference TRBV7-3 and TRBJ2-5, reads GAGVSQTPSNKVTEKGKYVELRCDPISGHTALYWYRQSLGQGPEFLIYFQGTGAADDSGLPNDRFFAVRPEGSVSTLKIQRTERGDSAVYLCASSLTREETQYFGPGTRLLVL.

This clone was found once. V and J are TRBV7-3 and TRBJ2-3, with 9 bases lining up with TRBD2. J lost 2 bases, V lost 1 base, and 7 bases had no gene match. CDR3 length equals 17 residues. Germline assignment: CDR1 SGHTA and CDR2 FQGTGA. CDR3 nucleotide sequence: TGTGCCAGCAGCTTAAGTTCGAGCGGGGGGTACACAGATACGCAGTATTTT. Its translation: CASSLSSSGGYTDTQYF.

The V call is TRBV7-2, the J call TRBJ2-7, with 8 bases matching TRBD2. CDR1 and CDR2 from the germline V gene are SGHTA and FQGNSA. The CDR3 consists of 13 residues. The V and J ends lost 10 bases and 1 base, in that order; junction bases with no gene match: 6. CDR3 sequence reads: CATAGGASYEQYF. The DNA of the CDR3 is TGTGCCACTGCGGGGGGAGCGTCCTACGAGCAGTACTTC.

V gene TRBV28 combines with J gene TRBJ2-3; 9 positions agree with TRBD1. The CDR3 totals 16 residues. Germline loops: CDR1 MDHEN, CDR2 SYDVKM. The V and J ends lost 3 bases and 2 bases, in that order; junction bases with no gene match: 6. CDR3 protein: CASSFSDRGHTDTQYF. DNA for the CDR3: TGTGCCAGCAGTTTTTCGGACAGGGGACACACAGATACGCAGTATTTT.

The genes are TRBV2 and TRBJ1-2; tentative D call: TRBD1 (5 bases). Germline loops: CDR1 SNHLY, CDR2 FYNNEI. The CDR3 runs 15 residues. Trimming pared 8 bases from V and 0 bases from J, leaving 16 bases between. The CDR3 coding sequence is TGTGCCAGCGGCGGCAGGGTAACCCCTAACTATGGCTACACCTTC. Translated, it gives CASGGRVTPNYGYTF.

The chain links TRBV27 to TRBJ1-5, with 8 bases aligning to TRBD1. The CDR3 loop spans 14 amino acids. The germline CDR1 and CDR2 sequences are MNHEY and SMNVEV (reference sequence). With 5 bases clipped from V and 9 bases from J, the junction kept 9 bases outside the gene matches. In DNA form, the CDR3 reads TGTGCCAGCAGTCCGCGACAGGGGAGATGGCCCCAGCATTTT. Its protein is CASSPRQGRWPQHF.

The J gene is TRBJ1-1, the V gene TRBV6-1; 8 nucleotides line up with TRBD1. CDR1 and CDR2 from the germline V gene are MNHNS and SASEGT. CDR3 size: 13 residues. The V gene end was trimmed by 3 bases and the J gene end by 8 bases; junction bases not matched to a gene: 5. The CDR3, as DNA: TGTGCCAGCAGTGACAACCGGGACAGGGAAGCTTTCTTT. Translated: CASSDNRDREAFF.

The CDR3 reads CASSYLRQLAHEQFF. The CDR3 coding sequence is TGTGCCAGCAGTTACTTGCGCCAACTAGCCCATGAGCAGTTCTTC. V gene TRBV6-5 combines with J gene TRBJ2-1; maybe TRBD2 (6 bases). Germline CDR1 reads MNHEY; CDR2 reads SVGAGI. CDR3 length: 15 residues. V was clipped by 1 base and J by 8 bases, with 15 bases between them.

On this clone: A much larger clone differs by one base, so this may be a read error. This chain connects TRBV7-8 to TRBJ1-1; D uncertain. CDR3 length: 13 amino acids. Germline values: CDR1 SGHVS, CDR2 FQNEAQ. V lost 3 bases and J 1 base, leaving 6 bases between the germline ends. The CDR3 reads CASSFPGNTEAFF. CDR3 DNA: TGTGCCAGCAGCTTCCCGGGGAACACTGAAGCTTTCTTT.

The V gene is TRBV5-4, the J gene TRBJ1-5; D remains unclear. The CDR3 extends over 13 amino acids. Germline lookup yields CDR1 SGHNT and CDR2 YYREEE (reference sequence). Trimming removed 0 bases at V and 5 bases at J, with 6 bases between. The CDR3 coding sequence is TGTGCCAGCAGCTTGGACGGTTATCAGCCCCAGCATTTT. Amino acid sequence: CASSLDGYQPQHF.

This chain links TRBV24-1 with TRBJ2-5, with TRBD1 identical over 10 bases. Germline values: CDR1 KGHDR, CDR2 SFDVKD. This CDR3 region has 16 residues. After removal of 3 bases from V and 4 bases from J, the junction contained 7 bases not matched to a gene. CDR3 residues: CATSDPRGTGVETQYF. DNA for the CDR3: TGTGCCACCAGTGATCCGCGGGGGACAGGGGTAGAGACCCAGTACTTC.

This chain connects TRBV5-1 to TRBJ1-1, with D perhaps matching TRBD1 (6 bases). V was trimmed by 4 bases and J by 5 bases, leaving 24 bases between them. The germline CDR1 and CDR2 sequences are SGHRS and YFSETQ. CDR3 length equals 17 residues. CDR3: CASSLTPGGGVETEAFF. As DNA, the CDR3 is TGCGCCAGCAGCCTTACCCCTGGTGGGGGCGTAGAAACTGAAGCTTTCTTT.

The chain joins TRBV9 to TRBJ2-7; 9 bases are shared with TRBD2. Germline V gene data show CDR1 as SGDLS and CDR2 as YYNGEE. The CDR3 has 14 amino acids. J gave up 3 bases and V 3 bases, and 4 bases lay outside the gene matches. CDR3 protein: CASSAGTSYYEQYF. The DNA of the CDR3 is TGTGCCAGCAGCGCCGGGACTAGCTACTACGAGCAGTACTTC.

The chain couples TRBV5-1 to TRBJ2-7; 9 nucleotides agree with TRBD2. The V segment lost 2 bases and the J segment 3 bases; nucleotides outside the gene matches: 12. Germline loops: CDR1 SGHRS, CDR2 YFSETQ. The CDR3 has 17 amino acids. CDR3 loop: CASSLESGGPLGYEQYF. CDR3 DNA: TGCGCCAGCAGCTTAGAAAGCGGGGGGCCTCTGGGCTACGAGCAGTACTTC.